This T cell receptor (beta chain) was observed in a study of T cell changes during pregnancy in multiple sclerosis. Method: immunoSEQ multiplex PCR; TCRdb's copy keeps in-frame clones and lacks some. The table lists 35,000 to 50,000 clones, 70% to 90% of them singletons. V dropped 11 bases and J dropped 7; count of bases not matched to a gene: 9. The germline V gene encodes CDR1 MDHEN and CDR2 SYDVKM. This CDR3 spans 13 amino acids. This chain connects TRBV28 to TRBJ1-4; TRBD1 agrees at 8 bases. The TCR originated in a female donor with multiple sclerosis, enrolled in a pregnancy study. Specimen: CD4+ T cells from peripheral blood mononuclear cells, collected after pregnancy. In DNA, the CDR3 is TGTGCCTGCAAACGGACAGGGACTGAAAAACTGTTTTTT. Residues: CACKRTGTEKLFF.